This TCR beta chain is drawn from a study of blood T cell repertoires in COVID-19. Only in-frame clones appear in the TCRdb table, and some are missing; sequencing was by immunoSEQ multiplex PCR. The sample lists roughly 390,000 clones; 70% to 90% were seen once. Germline V gene data show CDR1 as MNHNS and CDR2 as SASEGT. Trimming took off 0 bases at V and 7 bases at J, with 16 bases between the two ends. The length of the CDR3 is 15 residues. The source material was peripheral blood. This chain uses TRBV6-1 with TRBJ2-7; the D gene is possibly TRBD2 (6 bases). This receptor was taken from a young woman with COVID-19, enrolled during active disease. The CDR3 region is CASSEAAAPGEEQYF. The CDR3 DNA is TGTGCCAGCAGTGAAGCTGCGGCCCCGGGAGAGGAGCAGTACTTC.